This entry lists 15 T cell receptor beta chains sequenced from one sample in a study of T cell responses to AZD1222 COVID-19 vaccine. Only in-frame clones appear in the TCRdb table, and some are missing; sequencing was by immunoSEQ multiplex PCR. This table holds 100,000 or so clones, 80% to 90% found once. The sequenced sample was peripheral blood, obtained on day 0 of AZD1222 vaccination. These receptor sequences come from an adult in good health.

This clone was observed once. The chain couples TRBV27 to TRBJ1-5, with D hard to call. Germline CDR1 is MNHEY and CDR2 is SMNVEV (reference sequence). V gave up 2 bases and J gave up 1 base, with 3 bases separating them. The CDR3 contains 13 residues. The CDR3 spells CASSLGSNQPQHF. In nucleotides, the CDR3 is TGTGCCAGCAGTTTAGGAAGCAATCAGCCCCAGCATTTT.

V usage is TRBV28 and J usage is TRBJ2-5, with 9 nucleotides matching TRBD2. This CDR3 spans 16 amino acids. From germline, CDR1 is MDHEN and CDR2 SYDVKM. V dropped 5 bases and J dropped 5; count of bases not matched to a gene: 12. The CDR3 here is CASSHGSGRSGETQYF. Written as DNA, the CDR3 is TGTGCCAGCAGTCACGGTAGCGGGAGAAGCGGTGAGACCCAGTACTTC. Combining the CDR3 with reference TRBV28 and TRBJ2-5 gives the whole variable domain DVKVTQSSRYLVKRTGEKVFLECVQDMDHENMFWYRQDPGLGLRLIYFSYDVKMKEKGDIPEGYSVSREKKERFSLILESASTNQTSMYLCASSHGSGRSGETQYFGPGTRLLVL.

This clone occurred a few times. The chain carries TRBV6-6 and TRBJ1-1, with D unresolved. In germline, CDR1 is MNHNY, CDR2 SVGAGI (reference sequence). V lost 5 bases and J 1 base, leaving 11 bases between the germline ends. The CDR3 is made up of 14 amino acids. The CDR3 region has the DNA TGTGCCAGCAGTATAAAGGCAGCGAACACTGAAGCTTTCTTT. Translation: CASSIKAANTEAFF.

The rearrangement links TRBV30 to TRBJ1-5; D not resolved. The CDR3 runs 13 residues. The V gene lost 0 bases and the J gene lost 7 bases, with 10 bases spanning the gap. The germline gives CDR1 GTSNPN, CDR2 SVGIG (reference sequence). CDR3 residues: CAWSVEVNQPQHF. For the CDR3, the DNA is TGTGCCTGGAGTGTAGAGGTAAACCAGCCCCAGCATTTT.

The genes are TRBV5-4 and TRBJ2-2; tentatively, D is TRBD2 (5 bases). V lost 4 bases to trimming and J lost 2 bases, with 12 bases between them. This CDR3 comprises 15 residues. The V gene's germline CDR1 is SGHNT and CDR2 YYREEE (reference sequence). This chain's CDR3 is CASSASGSNTGELFF. The DNA of the CDR3 is TGTGCCAGCAGCGCCTCGGGGAGTAACACCGGGGAGCTGTTTTTT.

V gene TRBV4-1 combines with J gene TRBJ1-3, with D possibly TRBD1 on 5 matching bases. CDR1 and CDR2 from the germline V gene are MGHRA and YSYEKL. CDR3 length: 17 amino acids. V was clipped by 1 base and J by 0 bases, with 13 bases between them. The CDR3 nucleotides read TGCGCCAGCAGCCAAGGGCCGCGGGGGAGCTCTGGAAACACCATATATTTT. Translated: CASSQGPRGSSGNTIYF.

The chain joins TRBV9 to TRBJ2-1; D ambiguous. CDR1 is SGDLS and CDR2 is YYNGEE in the germline V gene. The CDR3 is 15 amino acids. V lost 0 bases, J lost 2 bases, and 9 bases lay in between. CDR3 residues: CASSVAETAYNEQFF. Here the CDR3 DNA reads TGTGCCAGCAGCGTAGCGGAGACTGCCTACAATGAGCAGTTCTTC.

The chain uses TRBV7-6 and TRBJ1-1; no definite D call. This CDR3 is 13 amino acids long. Trimming shortened V by 5 bases and J by 2 bases, and 9 bases separated the two germline ends. Looked up from germline, CDR1 is SGHVS and CDR2 is FNYEAQ. This CDR3 is CASSPTRNTEAFF. As DNA, the CDR3 is TGTGCCAGCAGCCCCACAAGAAACACTGAAGCTTTCTTT.

About this clone itself: Distinct nucleotide sequences in the sample also encode this CDR3. V usage is TRBV5-1 and J usage is TRBJ2-3; 8 bases line up with TRBD2. The CDR3 sequence is 16 residues long. Germline assignment: CDR1 SGHRS and CDR2 YFSETQ. V gave up 0 bases and J gave up 0 bases; unmatched junction bases: 3. The CDR3 region is CASSLAGGASTDTQYF. CDR3 in DNA: TGCGCCAGCAGCTTGGCCGGGGGGGCTAGCACAGATACGCAGTATTTT. The variable domain in full, completed from reference TRBV5-1 and TRBJ2-3, reads KAGVTQTPRYLIKTRGQQVTLSCSPISGHRSVSWYQQTPGQGLQFLFEYFSETQRNKGNFPGRFSGRQFSNSRSEMNVSTLELGDSALYLCASSLAGGASTDTQYFGPGTRLTVL.

The rearrangement links TRBV11-1 to TRBJ2-1; D uncertain. The CDR3 covers 15 residues. The V end was cut by 3 bases, the J end by 0 bases, with 9 bases between. Germline V CDR1 and CDR2: SGHAT, FQDESV (reference sequence). Written as DNA, the CDR3 is TGTGCCAGCAGCTTCAACCCCGCCTCCTACAATGAGCAGTTCTTC. Encoded protein: CASSFNPASYNEQFF.

The chain is built from TRBV7-9 and TRBJ2-1, with D perhaps matching TRBD1 (6 bases). V dropped 6 bases and J dropped 5 bases, with 14 bases sitting between them. The CDR3 length is 14 residues. The germline V gene has CDR1 SEHNR and CDR2 FQNEAQ (reference sequence). CDR3 DNA sequence: TGTGCCAGCAGGGGACAAGACGCTCACAATGAGCAGTTCTTC. Residues: CASRGQDAHNEQFF.

The V and J genes are TRBV9 and TRBJ2-1, with 7 bases lining up with TRBD2. This CDR3 is built from 18 residues. The germline CDR1 and CDR2 sequences are SGDLS and YYNGEE. The trim removed 0 bases at V and 6 bases at J, leaving 15 bases unmatched. Here the CDR3 reads CASSVEGTLAANPNEQFF. DNA for the CDR3: TGTGCCAGCAGCGTAGAGGGGACCCTAGCGGCTAATCCCAATGAGCAGTTCTTC.

This clone was found once. The chain joins TRBV28 to TRBJ1-2; D may be TRBD1 (5 bases). Germline V lookup: CDR1 MDHEN, CDR2 SYDVKM. The V gene lost 2 bases and the J gene lost 7 bases, with 17 bases spanning the gap. The CDR3 length is 15 residues. The chain's CDR3 is CASSLTAGAFLGYTF. The CDR3 bases are TGTGCCAGCAGTTTAACCGCCGGGGCCTTTCTTGGCTACACCTTC.

J is TRBJ2-5 and V is TRBV7-2, with a tentative D call TRBD2 (5 bases). The CDR3 covers 14 residues. The V gene lost 4 bases and the J gene lost 5 bases, with 14 bases spanning the gap. From germline, CDR1 is SGHTA and CDR2 FQGNSA. DNA for the CDR3: TGTGCCAGCAGCTCACCTAGCAATGCGGAGACCCAGTACTTC. Translation: CASSSPSNAETQYF.

The gene calls are TRBV27 and TRBJ2-7, with 11 bases identical to TRBD1. Trimming took 5 bases from V and 6 from J; bases not matched to a gene: 9. Germline-derived CDR1 and CDR2 are MNHEY and SMNVEV (reference sequence). This CDR3 region has 15 residues. CDR3 sequence reads: CASSPGQGVFGEQYF. The CDR3 bases are TGTGCCAGCAGTCCGGGACAGGGGGTATTTGGCGAGCAGTACTTC.